The present TCR beta chain was sequenced within a study of blood T cell repertoires in COVID-19. Turning to the study itself: The United States, Italy and Spain supplied acute and convalescent COVID-19 samples. From T cells, B-cell-depleted T cells, or PBMCs came the material, which was cDNA or gDNA.

This clone was recorded only once. How the authors handled the data: Amplifying reference gene primers gave estimates of nucleated cell counts. This table comes from immunoSEQ multiplex PCR, and its TCRdb copy is limited to in-frame clones, with some not included. That table gives V, J and clone size, and the DNA gave D and trimming. The data contain roughly 96,000 clones, approximately 81% of them seen just once; the ten biggest clones take up 4.1%. This TCR was sampled from a man aged 60 to 69 with acute or convalescent COVID-19. The sequenced sample consisted of peripheral blood.

CDR3 in DNA: TGTGCCAGCAGTTTATGGGGGACAGGGGGCTTGGGAAAACTGTTTTTT. Translation: CASSLWGTGGLGKLFF. V usage is TRBV27 and J usage is TRBJ1-4, with TRBD1 identical over 12 bases. This CDR3 region has 16 residues. Losses at the gene ends were 1 base for V and 10 bases for J; bases not matched to a gene: 7. CDR1 and CDR2 (germline): MNHEY, SMNVEV (reference sequence).